This T cell receptor (beta chain) was captured in a study of T cell changes during pregnancy in multiple sclerosis. The ends lost 2 bases at V and 3 bases at J; junction bases unmatched: 12. CDR3 length equals 18 residues. Per the germline V gene, CDR1 is SGHRS and CDR2 is YFSETQ. TCRdb's copy holds only in-frame clones and misses some; the assay was immunoSEQ multiplex PCR. The sample records some 110,000 clones, 85% to 95% being singletons. The starting material was peripheral blood, obtained after pregnancy. This TCR derives from a female donor with multiple sclerosis, enrolled in a pregnancy study. The rearrangement joins TRBV5-1 to TRBJ2-1; TRBD2 agrees at 9 bases. The chain's CDR3 is CASSFSGLATSGYNEQFF. The DNA for the CDR3 is TGCGCCAGCAGCTTTTCCGGGTTAGCGACTAGCGGCTACAATGAGCAGTTCTTC. Full variable domain (missing parts from reference TRBV5-1 and TRBJ2-1): KAGVTQTPRYLIKTRGQQVTLSCSPISGHRSVSWYQQTPGQGLQFLFEYFSETQRNKGNFPGRFSGRQFSNSRSEMNVSTLELGDSALYLCASSFSGLATSGYNEQFFGPGTRLTVL.